This entry is about one TCR beta chain. What it recognizes is unknown. Relying on iRepertoire HTBI primers and Arm-PCR of CDR3 regions, the team built TCR beta libraries. One entry per CDR3 protein, called by TCRdb with MiXCR from the multiplex PCR reads. This repertoire shows over 200,000 distinct CDR3 sequences, about 18% found once; its top ten account for roughly 15%. CDR1 is SGHAT, CDR2 FQNNGV, per germline. The ends were cut back, 5 bases at V and 0 bases at J, with 17 bases in the middle. The CDR3 runs 16 residues. Noted time point: newly diagnosed GD, antithyroid drugs for less than 3 months. The authors made the TCR library using RNA they extracted from PBMCs. EDTA tubes were used for drawing about 9 milliliters of peripheral blood. This sample was taken from a study of regulatory T cells in long-lasting Graves disease. Points from the study as a whole: Preferential use of TRBV28, TRBJ1-2 and TRBJ2-5 was seen in persistent disease. TCR diversity was lower in persistent Graves' patients than in newly diagnosed ones.

The data also belong to a second study, concerning T cells in Graves' hyperthyroidism and ophthalmopathy. This second report adds: No progression to ophthalmopathy during 18 months of follow-up defined stable disease.

The specimen comprised peripheral blood mononuclear cells (PBMCs), sampled at new diagnosis, from a patient treated with antithyroid drugs. This TCR derives from a woman under 40 with Graves disease. This chain links TRBV11-2 with TRBJ2-7; tentatively, D is TRBD2 (9 bases). The CDR3 region has the DNA TGTGCCAGCAGCCAGGGGGCGGGAGGGACCTCCTACGAGCAGTACTTC. This gives the protein CASSQGAGGTSYEQYF.